The entry below describes one TCR beta chain. V gave up 7 bases and J gave up 0 bases; unmatched junction bases: 13. Germline V gene lookup returns CDR1 SGHVS and CDR2 FQNEAQ. The CDR3 extends over 18 amino acids. Clones were read by immunoSEQ multiplex PCR, and TCRdb kept only the in-frame ones, dropping some. The sample has roughly 250,000 clones; more than 65% are singletons. This entry is derived from a study of blood T cell repertoires in COVID-19. V gene TRBV7-8 combines with J gene TRBJ2-2; 8 nucleotides agree with TRBD1. This TCR was recovered from a person aged 65-85 years with COVID-19, enrolled during active disease. The sequenced sample was peripheral blood. CDR3 DNA sequence: TGTGCCAGCACTGCCCGGGACAGGACATTAACGAACACCGGGGAGCTGTTTTTT. Amino acid sequence: CASTARDRTLTNTGELFF.